The following is a T cell receptor beta chain sequence with its context. This clone was seen just once. Its antigen is still unknown. Per-base quality was not reported, and no clone a single base away is much larger than it. Each collaborating institution followed its own protocols to collect whole blood in K2EDTA tubes. Collaborator samples were shipped for TCRbeta analysis as frozen whole blood, isolated PBMCs, or DNA extracted from either sample type. This specimen belongs to a study of blood T cell repertoires in COVID-19 (dated by TCRdb to the early 2020s). Study-level background: The collaborator samples originated in the United States, Italy and Spain and spanned the acute and convalescent phases of COVID-19. The prospective study material was composed of cDNA or gDNA derived from T cells, B-cell-depleted T cells, or PBMCs. Deeply sampled blood TCRbeta repertoires from subjects exposed to, actively infected with, or recovered from COVID-19 were included in the dataset. The repertoires were released in a freely available public database intended as a resource for research on the immune response to SARS-CoV-2. The samples were drawn from two sources: the first 160 participants of the ongoing ImmuneRACE study, and 1,000 to 1,500 subjects contributed by 6 global collaborators. Sample metadata almost always included a de-identified subject ID, COVID-19 status, age in years and sex. Where available, HLA class I and class II types were taken from metadata supplied by the sample provider and were not determined by assay-based typing.

General conclusions and limits of the study: Clinical and demographic metadata were provided uncurated, with the amount varying by source and participant.

The CDR1 and CDR2 encoded by the germline V gene (reference sequence) are SEHNR and FQNEAQ. The cysteine opens and the phenylalanine closes a CDR3 of 13 amino acids. The entry retains the CDR3 DNA only, 39 bases that are in frame from base 1. V gives up 4 bases and J gives up 5 bases, and the segment between their germline ends measures 11 bases. TCRbeta CDR3 regions were amplified from genomic DNA by means of the immunoSEQ Assay, a bias-controlled multiplex PCR. For the original study's pipeline: The number of nucleated cells in each sample was estimated by amplification of reference gene primers within the assay. To quantify the absolute abundance of each unique TCRbeta CDR3 rearrangement, sequence reads were collapsed and filtered. For each sample, productive Simpson clonality was calculated as the square root of Simpson's diversity index over productive rearrangements. TCRdb took this table from immuneACCESS and kept in-frame rearrangements with V and J called. Such tables lack part of the clones; where checked against another copy, unresolved V genes explain under half of the gap, and the rest is unexplained. V, J and clone size reflect that table, while D and trimming were determined from the DNA. For this sample the table gives some 700,000 clones, of which around 90% were detected only once. The leading ten clones occupy approximately 0.3% of the sample.

This TCR derives from a woman aged 18-29 years with acute or convalescent COVID-19. The specimen was peripheral blood. In this chain, TRBV7-9 is recombined with TRBJ1-1; the D gene remains uncertain. The DNA sequence is as follows: TGTGCCAGCAGCTCCCAGTGGAGTACTGAAGCTTTCTTT. It specifies CASSSQWSTEAFF.